This TCR beta chain emerged from a study of T cell responses to AZD1222 COVID-19 vaccine. Looking at the study overall: Second doses that came at about 4 or about 12 weeks were put together. Whole-study findings and limits: The sample set comprised mostly white British donors with more females, and clonal diversity was possibly underestimated. At baseline, just five to seven AZD1222 recipients tested seropositive. The repertoires were collected only after the peak T cell response.

Sequenced by immunoSEQ multiplex PCR; TCRdb stores in-frame clones only, minus some. The repertoire holds some 190,000 clones, roughly nine tenths seen once, with about 6.9% in the top ten. To note about this clone: Antigen unknown.

V lost 0 bases to trimming and J lost 3 bases; unmatched junction nucleotides: 3. Germline loops: CDR1 LGHNA, CDR2 YSLEER. CDR3 size: 15 residues. The sequencing here drew on peripheral blood, taken on day 0 of AZD1222 vaccination. The sequence came from an adult in good health. This chain uses TRBV4-3 with TRBJ2-7; 9 nucleotides agree with TRBD1. The CDR3 region is CASSQDQGQGYEQYF. In nucleotides, the CDR3 is TGCGCCAGCAGCCAAGATCAGGGACAGGGCTACGAGCAGTACTTC.